A single sample is the source of the 14 T cell receptor beta chains below, sequenced in a study of healthy donors' naive CD4 and CD8 T cells. TCR libraries were built from about 500 ng of total RNA by linear amplification. TCRdb recomputed calls from the reads with MiXCR, one row per CDR3 protein. This sample has approximately 180,000 distinct CDR3 sequences, with around 74% found just once. The sample comprised naive CD4+ and CD8+ T cells sorted from blood, pooled from several donors. The receptors originated from a pool of human donors in good health; the sample pools cells from several healthy donors.

The gene calls are TRBV4-2 and TRBJ2-7; TRBD1 matches at 7 bases. Germline CDR1 is LGHNA and CDR2 is YNFKEQ. V lost 0 bases and J lost 1; bases outside the gene matches: 6. The CDR3 loop spans 16 amino acids. The CDR3 DNA sequence: TGTGCCAGCAGCCAAGATCGACAGGGTGCTTCCTACGAGCAGTACTTC. Translating it yields CASSQDRQGASYEQYF.

This chain uses TRBV20-1 with TRBJ2-5; 7 bases align to TRBD1. CDR1 is DFQATT, CDR2 SNEGSKA, per germline (reference sequence). Trimming removed 2 bases from V and 1 base from J; junction bases left unmatched: 4. The CDR3 covers 14 residues. The CDR3 spells CSARPRTGQETQYF. The CDR3 DNA reads TGCAGTGCTAGACCCCGGACAGGCCAAGAGACCCAGTACTTC.

J is TRBJ2-5 and V is TRBV21-1; the D call in the table, TRBD2, was not verified against the DNA. TRBV21-1 constitutes a pseudogene. This CDR3 comprises 16 residues. CDR3 sequence (DNA): TGTGCCAGCTCAACCCTACGTAAAAAGGGAGAAGAGACCCAGTACTTC. Encoded protein: CASSTLRKKGEETQYF.

This clonotype turned up a few times. The chain is built from TRBV29-1 and TRBJ2-2; 10 nucleotides match TRBD1. Germline assignment: CDR1 SQVTM and CDR2 ANQGSEA. With V trimmed by 7 bases and J by 1 base, 12 bases remained unmatched. This CDR3 region has 17 residues. The CDR3 DNA sequence: TGCAGCGCTATTCCGACAGGGGGCGCAGGGAACACCGGGGAGCTGTTTTTT. Amino acid sequence: CSAIPTGGAGNTGELFF.

This clonotype was seen more than once but under ten times. The rearrangement joins TRBV6-5 to TRBJ2-1; unclear D gene. The germline V and J ends were trimmed by 3 bases and 3 bases, with 12 bases remaining between them. This CDR3 has 15 residues. The germline gives CDR1 MNHEY, CDR2 SVGAGI. The CDR3 region is CASSYVQNRYNEQFF. For the CDR3, the DNA is TGTGCCAGCAGTTATGTACAGAACCGCTACAATGAGCAGTTCTTC.

The J gene is TRBJ2-1, the V gene TRBV10-3, with D possibly matching TRBD2 (5 bases). CDR1 and CDR2 from the germline V gene are ENHRY and SYGVKD. The CDR3 has 14 amino acids. V lost 0 bases, J lost 4 bases, and 7 bases lay in between. CDR3: CAISESGGYNEQFF. The DNA for the CDR3 is TGTGCCATCAGTGAGTCAGGCGGGTACAATGAGCAGTTCTTC.

J is TRBJ1-5 and V is TRBV6-5; no clear D gene. This CDR3 spans 15 amino acids. Trimming removed 5 bases from V and 4 bases from J, with 15 bases in between. CDR1 and CDR2 (germline): MNHEY, SVGAGI. Here the CDR3 reads CASSDRSRRNQPQHF. Here the CDR3 DNA reads TGTGCCAGCAGTGATCGTTCCCGACGGAATCAGCCCCAGCATTTT.

The chain has TRBV27 and TRBJ2-5, with D possibly matching TRBD2 (6 bases). Germline CDR1 MNHEY, CDR2 SMNVEV (reference sequence). This CDR3 has 13 amino acids. V was trimmed by 0 bases and J by 10 bases, leaving 12 bases between them. CDR3 sequence: CASSLSSSGDQYF. The CDR3 nucleotides are TGTGCCAGCAGTTTATCGTCTTCGGGGGACCAGTACTTC.

The chain carries TRBV4-3 and TRBJ2-1; 11 bases line up with TRBD2. The germline gives CDR1 LGHNA, CDR2 YSLEER. Trimming at V came to 2 bases and at J to 0 bases, leaving 3 bases not matched to a gene. This CDR3 has 17 residues. The CDR3 nucleotides are TGCGCCAGCAGCCAATATGGACTAGCGGGCTCCTACAATGAGCAGTTCTTC. As protein: CASSQYGLAGSYNEQFF.

This clonotype was recorded only once. V usage is TRBV6-5 and J usage is TRBJ1-1; D may be TRBD1 (5 bases). Germline CDR1 is MNHEY and CDR2 is SVGAGI. Trimming cost V 5 bases and J 0 bases, with 10 bases left between them. This CDR3 region has 14 residues. For the CDR3, the DNA is TGTGCCAGCAGTGAGGGACCGATGAACACTGAAGCTTTCTTT. Its translation is CASSEGPMNTEAFF.

This clonotype was counted a few times. V and J are TRBV29-1 and TRBJ2-3; D may be TRBD1 (5 bases). This CDR3 comprises 12 residues. Germline V lookup: CDR1 SQVTM, CDR2 ANQGSEA. The V end lost 2 bases, the J end lost 4 bases, and 7 bases lay between the germline ends. CDR3 protein: CSVERGSDTQYF. CDR3 nucleotide sequence: TGCAGCGTTGAAAGGGGATCAGATACGCAGTATTTT.

V usage is TRBV6-5 and J usage is TRBJ1-1, with D possibly matching TRBD1 (5 bases). CDR3 length: 14 residues. V dropped 0 bases and J dropped 7 bases, with 12 bases sitting between them. Germline V gene lookup returns CDR1 MNHEY and CDR2 SVGAGI. CDR3 bases: TGTGCCAGCAGTTACTCGAGTTATGGGGGTGAAGCTTTCTTT. It yields the protein CASSYSSYGGEAFF.

This clonotype was recorded once. The CDR3: CSVEGAGMVNEQFF. For the CDR3, the DNA is TGCAGCGTTGAAGGGGCAGGGATGGTAAATGAGCAGTTCTTC. V gene TRBV29-1 combines with J gene TRBJ2-7, with D possibly TRBD1 on 5 matching bases. The J call may not be correct, given that the DNA end is closer to TRBJ2-1. The CDR3 is made up of 14 amino acids. The germline CDR1 and CDR2 sequences are SQVTM and ANQGSEA.

The chain carries TRBV27 and TRBJ2-5, with 11 bases fitting TRBD2. V shed 5 bases, J shed 7 bases, and the junction held 15 bases outside the gene matches. The CDR3 has 17 amino acids. The V gene's germline CDR1 is MNHEY and CDR2 SMNVEV (reference sequence). The CDR3 DNA is TGTGCCAGCAGTCCCCCTAGCGGGGGGTCCGGCAAGTGGACCCAGTACTTC. Translation gives CASSPPSGGSGKWTQYF.